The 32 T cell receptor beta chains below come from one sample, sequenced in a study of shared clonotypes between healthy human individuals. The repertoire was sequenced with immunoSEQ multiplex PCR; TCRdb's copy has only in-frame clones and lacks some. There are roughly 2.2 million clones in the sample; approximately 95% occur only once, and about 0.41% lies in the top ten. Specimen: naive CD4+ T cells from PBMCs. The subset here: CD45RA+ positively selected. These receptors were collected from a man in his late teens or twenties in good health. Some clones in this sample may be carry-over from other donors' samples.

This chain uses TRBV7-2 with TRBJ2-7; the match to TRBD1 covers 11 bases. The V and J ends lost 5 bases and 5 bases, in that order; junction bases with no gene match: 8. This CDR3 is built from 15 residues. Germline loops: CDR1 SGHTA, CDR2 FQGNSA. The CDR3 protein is CASSQPGQGAHEQYF. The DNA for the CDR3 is TGTGCCAGCAGCCAACCCGGACAGGGGGCCCACGAGCAGTACTTC. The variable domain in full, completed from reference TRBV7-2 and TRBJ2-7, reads GAGVSQSPSNKVTEKGKDVELRCDPISGHTALYWYRQSLGQGLEFLIYFQGNSAPDKSGLPSDRFSAERTGGSVSTLTIQRTQQEDSAVYLCASSQPGQGAHEQYFGPGTRLTVT.

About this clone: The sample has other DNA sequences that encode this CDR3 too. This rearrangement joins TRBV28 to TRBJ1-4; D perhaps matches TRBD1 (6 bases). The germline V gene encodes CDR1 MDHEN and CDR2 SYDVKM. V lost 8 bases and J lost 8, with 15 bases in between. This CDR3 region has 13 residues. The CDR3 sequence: CASSGGGREKLFF. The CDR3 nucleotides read TGTGCCAGCTCAGGAGGGGGTCGCGAAAAACTGTTTTTT.

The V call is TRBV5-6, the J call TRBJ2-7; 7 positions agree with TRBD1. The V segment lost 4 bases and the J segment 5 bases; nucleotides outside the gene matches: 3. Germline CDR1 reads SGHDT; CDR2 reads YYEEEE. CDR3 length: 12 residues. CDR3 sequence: CASSRQGDEQYF. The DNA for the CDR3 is TGTGCCAGCAGCCGACAGGGCGACGAGCAGTACTTC.

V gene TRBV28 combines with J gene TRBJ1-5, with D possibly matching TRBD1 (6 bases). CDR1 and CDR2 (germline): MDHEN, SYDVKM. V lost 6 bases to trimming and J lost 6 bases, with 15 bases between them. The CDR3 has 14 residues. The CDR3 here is CASRRTEFGQPQHF. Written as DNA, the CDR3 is TGTGCCAGCAGGCGGACAGAGTTCGGTCAGCCCCAGCATTTT.

As DNA, the CDR3 is TGTGCCAGCAGTTTATGGGCGGGAGGGTCCTACAATGAGCAGTTCTTC. Protein sequence: CASSLWAGGSYNEQFF. The rearrangement joins TRBV28 to TRBJ2-1, with TRBD2 matching 9 bases. The ends lost 0 bases at V and 1 base at J; junction bases unmatched: 1. There are 16 residues in the CDR3. The V gene's germline CDR1 is MDHEN and CDR2 SYDVKM.

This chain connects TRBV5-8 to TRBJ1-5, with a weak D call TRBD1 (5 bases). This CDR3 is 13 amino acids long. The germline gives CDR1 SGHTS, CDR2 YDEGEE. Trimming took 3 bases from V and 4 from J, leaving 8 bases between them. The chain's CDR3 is CASSWDVNQPQHF. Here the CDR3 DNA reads TGTGCCAGCAGCTGGGACGTTAATCAGCCCCAGCATTTT.

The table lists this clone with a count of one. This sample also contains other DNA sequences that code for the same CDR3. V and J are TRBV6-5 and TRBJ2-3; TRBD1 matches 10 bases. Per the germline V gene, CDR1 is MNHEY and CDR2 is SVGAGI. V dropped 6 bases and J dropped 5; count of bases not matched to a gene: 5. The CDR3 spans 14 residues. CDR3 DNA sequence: TGTGCCAGCAGCAGACAGGGGGCAGGAGATACGCAGTATTTT. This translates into CASSRQGAGDTQYF.

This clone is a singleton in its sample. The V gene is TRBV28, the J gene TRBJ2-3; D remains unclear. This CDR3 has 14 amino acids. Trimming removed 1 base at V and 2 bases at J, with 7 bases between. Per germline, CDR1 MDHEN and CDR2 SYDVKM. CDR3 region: CASSLYQNTDTQYF. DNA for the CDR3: TGTGCCAGCAGTTTATACCAGAACACAGATACGCAGTATTTT.

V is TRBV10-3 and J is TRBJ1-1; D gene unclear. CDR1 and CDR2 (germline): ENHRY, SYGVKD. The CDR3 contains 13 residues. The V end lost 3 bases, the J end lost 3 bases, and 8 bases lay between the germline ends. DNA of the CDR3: TGTGCCATCAGTGATGGGGAGTACACTGAAGCTTTCTTT. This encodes CAISDGEYTEAFF.

CDR3 region: CASSVSGHQPQHF. The CDR3 DNA follows: TGTGCCAGCAGTGTTTCAGGGCATCAGCCCCAGCATTTT. The genes are TRBV6-1 and TRBJ1-5; possibly TRBD1 for D (5 bases). From germline, CDR1 is MNHNS and CDR2 SASEGT. CDR3 length: 13 residues. V lost 4 bases and J 5 bases, leaving 9 bases between the germline ends.

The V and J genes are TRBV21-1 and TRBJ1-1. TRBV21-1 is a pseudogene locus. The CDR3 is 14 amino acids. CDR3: CATETSFINTEAFF. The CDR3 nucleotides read TGTGCCACCGAGACGAGCTTTATTAACACTGAAGCTTTCTTT.

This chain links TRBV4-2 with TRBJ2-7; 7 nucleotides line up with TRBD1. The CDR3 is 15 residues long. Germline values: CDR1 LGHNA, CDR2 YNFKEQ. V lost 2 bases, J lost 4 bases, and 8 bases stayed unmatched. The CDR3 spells CASSQPGTALYEQYF. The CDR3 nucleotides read TGTGCCAGCAGCCAACCCGGGACAGCCCTTTACGAGCAGTACTTC.

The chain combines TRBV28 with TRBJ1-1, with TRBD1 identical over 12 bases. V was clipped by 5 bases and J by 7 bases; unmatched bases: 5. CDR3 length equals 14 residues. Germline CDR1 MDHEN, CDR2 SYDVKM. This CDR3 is CASSRDRGPGEAFF. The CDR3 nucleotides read TGTGCCAGCAGTCGGGACAGGGGGCCCGGTGAAGCTTTCTTT.

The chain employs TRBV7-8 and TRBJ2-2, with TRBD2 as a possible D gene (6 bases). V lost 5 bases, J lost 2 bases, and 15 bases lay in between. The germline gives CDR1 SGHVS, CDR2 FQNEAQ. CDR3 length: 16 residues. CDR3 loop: CASSPDVGLNTGELFF. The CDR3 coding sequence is TGTGCCAGCAGCCCCGACGTGGGACTCAACACCGGGGAGCTGTTTTTT.

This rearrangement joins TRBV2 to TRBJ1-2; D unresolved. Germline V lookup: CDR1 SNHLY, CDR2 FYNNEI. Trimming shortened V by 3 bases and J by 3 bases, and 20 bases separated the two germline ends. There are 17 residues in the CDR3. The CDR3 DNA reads TGTGCCAGCAGTGACGACGTTCTTTGGCGCCTAGACTATGGCTACACCTTC. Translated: CASSDDVLWRLDYGYTF.

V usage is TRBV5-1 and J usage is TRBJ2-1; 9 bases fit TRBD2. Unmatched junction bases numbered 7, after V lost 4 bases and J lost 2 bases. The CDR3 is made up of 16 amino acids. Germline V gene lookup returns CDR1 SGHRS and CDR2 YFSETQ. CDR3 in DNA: TGCGCCAGCAGCCCCCCAGCGGGAGGCCCCTACAATGAGCAGTTCTTC. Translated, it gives CASSPPAGGPYNEQFF.

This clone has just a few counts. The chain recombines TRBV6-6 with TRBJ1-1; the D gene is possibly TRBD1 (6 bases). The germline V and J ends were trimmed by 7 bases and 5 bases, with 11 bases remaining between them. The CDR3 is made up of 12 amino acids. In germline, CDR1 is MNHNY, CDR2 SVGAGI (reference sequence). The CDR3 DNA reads TGTGCCAGCACCCTAACAGGGACTGAAGCTTTCTTT. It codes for CASTLTGTEAFF.

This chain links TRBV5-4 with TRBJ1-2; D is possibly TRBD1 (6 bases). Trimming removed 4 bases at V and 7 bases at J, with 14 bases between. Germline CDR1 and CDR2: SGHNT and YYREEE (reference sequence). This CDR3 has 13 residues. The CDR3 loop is CASSIWGGAGYTF. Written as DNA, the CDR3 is TGTGCCAGCAGCATCTGGGGGGGGGCTGGCTACACCTTC.

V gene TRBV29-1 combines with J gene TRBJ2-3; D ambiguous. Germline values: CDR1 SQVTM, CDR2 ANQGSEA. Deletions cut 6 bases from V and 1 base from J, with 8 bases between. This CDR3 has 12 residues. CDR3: CSVWVGTDTQYF. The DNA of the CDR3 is TGCAGCGTGTGGGTTGGCACAGATACGCAGTATTTT.

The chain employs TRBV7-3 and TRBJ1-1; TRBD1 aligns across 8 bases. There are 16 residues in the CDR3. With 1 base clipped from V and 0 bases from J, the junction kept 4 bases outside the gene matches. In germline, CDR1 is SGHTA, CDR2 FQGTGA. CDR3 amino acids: CASSLRKTGVNTEAFF. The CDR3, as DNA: TGTGCCAGCAGCTTAAGAAAGACAGGGGTGAACACTGAAGCTTTCTTT.

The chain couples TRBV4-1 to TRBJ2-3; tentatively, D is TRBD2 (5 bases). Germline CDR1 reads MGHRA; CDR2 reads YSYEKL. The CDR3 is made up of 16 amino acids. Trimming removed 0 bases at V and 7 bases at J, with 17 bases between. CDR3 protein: CASSQDRMLASNTQYF. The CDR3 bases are TGCGCCAGCAGCCAAGATCGAATGCTAGCCTCTAATACGCAGTATTTT.

This chain's CDR3 is CASSFRQTNSYEQYF. The CDR3 nucleotides read TGTGCCAGCAGCTTTCGCCAGACTAACTCCTACGAGCAGTACTTC. The V call is TRBV7-9, the J call TRBJ2-7; D may be TRBD2 (5 bases). Trimming pared 3 bases from V and 0 bases from J, leaving 12 bases between. The CDR3 length is 15 residues. CDR1 and CDR2 from the germline V gene are SEHNR and FQNEAQ (reference sequence). The complete variable domain, with remaining parts taken from reference TRBV7-9 and TRBJ2-7, reads DTGVSQNPRHKITKRGQNVTFRCDPISEHNRLYWYRQTLGQGPEFLTYFQNEAQLEKSRLLSDRFSAERPKGSFSTLEIQRTEQGDSAMYLCASSFRQTNSYEQYFGPGTRLTVT.

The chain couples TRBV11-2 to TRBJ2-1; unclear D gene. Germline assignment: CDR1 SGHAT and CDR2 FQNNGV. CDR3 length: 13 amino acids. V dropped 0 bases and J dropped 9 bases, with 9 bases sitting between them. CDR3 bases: TGTGCCAGCAGCTTAGACCAGGTGACTGAGCAGTTCTTC. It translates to CASSLDQVTEQFF.

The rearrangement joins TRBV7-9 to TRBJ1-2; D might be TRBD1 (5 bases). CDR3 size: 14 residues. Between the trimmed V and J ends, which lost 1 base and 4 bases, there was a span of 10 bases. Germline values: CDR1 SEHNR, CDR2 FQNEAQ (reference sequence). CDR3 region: CASSLETAGYGYTF. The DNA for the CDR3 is TGTGCCAGCAGCTTAGAGACAGCTGGCTATGGCTACACCTTC.

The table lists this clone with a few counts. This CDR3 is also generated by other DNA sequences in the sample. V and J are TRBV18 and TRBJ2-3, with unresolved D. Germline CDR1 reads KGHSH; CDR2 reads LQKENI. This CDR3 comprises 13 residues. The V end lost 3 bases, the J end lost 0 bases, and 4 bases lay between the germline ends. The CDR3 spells CASSPGSTDTQYF. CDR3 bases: TGTGCCAGCTCACCGGGGAGCACAGATACGCAGTATTTT. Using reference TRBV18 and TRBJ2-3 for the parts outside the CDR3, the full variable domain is NAGVMQNPRHLVRRRGQEARLRCSPMKGHSHVYWYRQLPEEGLKFMVYLQKENIIDESGMPKERFSAEFPKEGPSILRIQQVVRGDSAAYFCASSPGSTDTQYFGPGTRLTVL.

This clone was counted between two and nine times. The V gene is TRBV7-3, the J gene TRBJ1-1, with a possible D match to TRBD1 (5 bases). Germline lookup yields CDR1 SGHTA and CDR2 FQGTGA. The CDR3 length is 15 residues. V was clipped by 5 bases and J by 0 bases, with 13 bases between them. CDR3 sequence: CASSPGTGMNTEAFF. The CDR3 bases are TGTGCCAGCAGCCCCGGGACGGGAATGAACACTGAAGCTTTCTTT.

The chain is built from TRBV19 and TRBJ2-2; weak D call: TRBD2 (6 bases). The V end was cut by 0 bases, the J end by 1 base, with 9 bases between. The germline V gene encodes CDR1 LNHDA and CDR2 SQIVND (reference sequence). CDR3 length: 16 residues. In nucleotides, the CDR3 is TGTGCCAGTAGTATAGATCGGCGGGAGAACACCGGGGAGCTGTTTTTT. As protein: CASSIDRRENTGELFF.

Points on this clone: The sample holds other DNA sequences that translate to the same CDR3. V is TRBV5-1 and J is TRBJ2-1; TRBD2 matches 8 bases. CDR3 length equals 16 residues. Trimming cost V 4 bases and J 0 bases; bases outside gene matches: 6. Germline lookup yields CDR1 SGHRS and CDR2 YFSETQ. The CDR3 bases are TGCGCCAGCAGCCCAACTAGCGGTAGCTCCTACAATGAGCAGTTCTTC. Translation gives CASSPTSGSSYNEQFF.

Written as DNA, the CDR3 is TGCGCCAGCAGCCGAGGACTAGCGGGGACGGACGGGGAGCTGTTTTTT. Translated, it gives CASSRGLAGTDGELFF. The chain combines TRBV4-1 with TRBJ2-2; 12 positions agree with TRBD2. J was trimmed by 7 bases and V by 4 bases; bases with no gene match: 7. This CDR3 spans 16 amino acids. Germline CDR1 MGHRA, CDR2 YSYEKL.

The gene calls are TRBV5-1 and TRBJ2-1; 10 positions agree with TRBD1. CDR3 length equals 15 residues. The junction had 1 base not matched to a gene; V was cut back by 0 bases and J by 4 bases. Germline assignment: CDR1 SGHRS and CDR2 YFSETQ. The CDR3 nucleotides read TGCGCCAGCAGCTTGGGGGACAGGGGTTACAATGAGCAGTTCTTC. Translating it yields CASSLGDRGYNEQFF.

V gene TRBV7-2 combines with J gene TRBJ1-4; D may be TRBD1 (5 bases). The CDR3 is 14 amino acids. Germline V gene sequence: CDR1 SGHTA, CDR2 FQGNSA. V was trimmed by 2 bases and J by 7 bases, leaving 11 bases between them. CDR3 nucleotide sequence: TGTGCCAGCAGCTTAAGCAGGGAGGGTGAAAAACTGTTTTTT. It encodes CASSLSREGEKLFF.

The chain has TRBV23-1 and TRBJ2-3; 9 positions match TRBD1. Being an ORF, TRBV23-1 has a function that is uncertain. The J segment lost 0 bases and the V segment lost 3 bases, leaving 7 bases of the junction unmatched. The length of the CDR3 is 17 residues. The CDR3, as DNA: TGCGCCAGCAGTCACCAAACAGGGGGCAGGAGCACAGATACGCAGTATTTT. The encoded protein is CASSHQTGGRSTDTQYF.